Listed here are 15 T cell receptor beta chains from one sample, sequenced in a study of T cell responses to AZD1222 COVID-19 vaccine. The table came from immunoSEQ multiplex PCR; TCRdb's copy has only in-frame clones and leaves some out. The sample consists of about 120,000 clones, roughly 88% of them appearing once. This material consisted of peripheral blood, taken 28 days after the second AZD1222 dose. The source of these receptors is an adult who received the AZD1222 COVID-19 vaccine.

The chain is built from TRBV6-5 and TRBJ2-2; D is possibly TRBD2 (6 bases). This CDR3 is built from 15 residues. V lost 6 bases to trimming and J lost 7 bases, with 18 bases between them. Germline CDR1 MNHEY, CDR2 SVGAGI. The CDR3 region is CASSPGVGGSGELFF. The CDR3 DNA reads as TGTGCCAGCAGCCCGGGGGTTGGAGGCAGCGGGGAGCTGTTTTTT.

The V call is TRBV4-1, the J call TRBJ2-3; no reliable D call. There are 16 residues in the CDR3. Germline-derived CDR1 and CDR2 are MGHRA and YSYEKL. Between the trimmed V and J ends, which lost 0 bases and 5 bases, there was a span of 15 bases. The CDR3 loop reads CASSQDHRVLQDTQYF. As DNA, the CDR3 is TGCGCCAGCAGCCAAGATCACCGAGTGCTCCAAGATACGCAGTATTTT.

This chain links TRBV24-1 with TRBJ2-1, with 12 bases identical to TRBD1. This CDR3 spans 19 amino acids. Trimming cost V 4 bases and J 2 bases; bases outside gene matches: 11. Germline CDR1 KGHDR, CDR2 SFDVKD. CDR3 loop: CATSDRIGGQGAPYNEQFF. The CDR3 region has the DNA TGTGCCACCAGTGACCGAATCGGGGGACAGGGGGCCCCCTACAATGAGCAGTTCTTC.

J is TRBJ2-5 and V is TRBV7-6; D is undetermined. Per the germline V gene, CDR1 is SGHVS and CDR2 is FNYEAQ. The length of the CDR3 is 14 residues. Trimming pared 0 bases from V and 4 bases from J, leaving 9 bases between. CDR3 region: CASSLADSVETQYF. The CDR3, as DNA: TGTGCCAGCAGCTTAGCGGATTCGGTAGAGACCCAGTACTTC.

The V gene is TRBV12-5, the J gene TRBJ2-1; TRBD2 matches at 16 bases. This CDR3 region has 18 residues. V was clipped by 2 bases and J by 3 bases; unmatched bases: 4. CDR1 and CDR2 from the germline V gene are LGHNT and FRNRAP. For the CDR3, the DNA is TGTGCTAGTGGTTTGTTGGGGACTAGCGGGAGGGTCTACAATGAGCAGTTCTTC. It translates to CASGLLGTSGRVYNEQFF.

The J gene is TRBJ2-1, the V gene TRBV7-9; 8 bases agree with TRBD2. V shed 5 bases, J shed 6 bases, and the junction held 9 bases outside the gene matches. Germline loops: CDR1 SEHNR, CDR2 FQNEAQ (reference sequence). The CDR3 covers 15 residues. CDR3 sequence: CASSLPGLVSNEQFF. The CDR3 DNA sequence: TGTGCCAGCAGCCTACCGGGACTAGTATCCAATGAGCAGTTCTTC.

The chain joins TRBV19 to TRBJ1-6, with 8 bases identical to TRBD1. The germline gives CDR1 LNHDA, CDR2 SQIVND (reference sequence). V shed 6 bases and J 8 bases; nucleotides not matched to a gene: 9. This CDR3 region has 15 residues. The CDR3: CASRRNTGGYSPLHF. The CDR3 bases are TGTGCCAGTAGACGTAATACAGGGGGTTATTCACCCCTCCACTTT.

V gene TRBV4-2 combines with J gene TRBJ1-2; TRBD1 agrees at 10 bases. J was trimmed by 4 bases and V by 0 bases; bases with no gene match: 8. CDR1 and CDR2 (germline): LGHNA, YNFKEQ. The CDR3 sequence is 17 residues long. CDR3 loop: CASSQDQGQGFVYGYTF. Here the CDR3 DNA reads TGTGCCAGCAGCCAAGATCAGGGACAGGGGTTTGTCTATGGCTACACCTTC.

This sequence joins TRBV4-1 and TRBJ1-1, with D possibly being TRBD1 (5 bases). Trimming cost V 1 base and J 3 bases, with 12 bases left between them. The CDR3 is 15 amino acids. Germline values: CDR1 MGHRA, CDR2 YSYEKL. This CDR3 is CASSQGGVSDTEAFF. The CDR3 DNA follows: TGCGCCAGCAGCCAAGGAGGGGTGAGCGACACTGAAGCTTTCTTT.

CDR3 sequence (DNA): TGTGCCAGCAGCTTGGGTGGTTATCGGGCTTCAGTGAACAATGAGCAGTTCTTC. It translates to CASSLGGYRASVNNEQFF. V gene TRBV7-3 combines with J gene TRBJ2-1; D not resolved. V lost 3 bases and J lost 5, with 23 bases in between. This CDR3 comprises 18 residues. Germline assignment: CDR1 SGHTA and CDR2 FQGTGA. Full variable domain (missing parts from reference TRBV7-3 and TRBJ2-1): GAGVSQTPSNKVTEKGKYVELRCDPISGHTALYWYRQSLGQGPEFLIYFQGTGAADDSGLPNDRFFAVRPEGSVSTLKIQRTERGDSAVYLCASSLGGYRASVNNEQFFGPGTRLTVL.

This clone occurred a few times. The DNA for the CDR3 is TGTGCCAGTCTTAGGACAGCTAACAATGAGCAGTTCTTC. This translates into CASLRTANNEQFF. The chain carries TRBV6-5 and TRBJ2-1; possible D gene TRBD1, 6 bases. V was trimmed by 9 bases and J by 5 bases, leaving 14 bases between them. Germline CDR1 reads MNHEY; CDR2 reads SVGAGI. This CDR3 spans 13 amino acids.

This clone was detected once. V and J are TRBV5-4 and TRBJ1-2; possibly TRBD1 for D (5 bases). This CDR3 comprises 12 residues. V shed 4 bases and J shed 8 bases, with 12 bases lying between them. Germline V gene data show CDR1 as SGHNT and CDR2 as YYREEE (reference sequence). CDR3 sequence (DNA): TGTGCCAGCAGCGGGGGACTCTCCGGCTACACCTTC. Translation: CASSGGLSGYTF.

This clone has a handful of counts. The chain uses TRBV15 and TRBJ2-1; D unresolved. The CDR3 is 17 amino acids. V was pared by 1 base and J by 5 bases, with 18 bases between. Looked up from germline, CDR1 is LNHNV and CDR2 is YYDKDF (reference sequence). The CDR3 DNA reads TGTGCCACCAGCAGAGGGTATGTTGACGGGTGGCACAATGAGCAGTTCTTC. It translates to CATSRGYVDGWHNEQFF.

The V gene is TRBV7-9, the J gene TRBJ1-1; 8 positions match TRBD1. With V trimmed by 6 bases and J by 5 bases, 8 bases remained unmatched. The CDR3 has 14 residues. Germline CDR1 and CDR2: SEHNR and FQNEAQ (reference sequence). CDR3 sequence (DNA): TGTGCCAGCAGTTCTCAGGGGGCGCGGACTGAAGCTTTCTTT. It translates to CASSSQGARTEAFF.

The chain uses TRBV30 and TRBJ1-5, with 7 bases aligning to TRBD1. The CDR3 sequence is 18 residues long. V gave up 1 base and J gave up 0 bases; unmatched junction bases: 12. CDR1 is GTSNPN and CDR2 is SVGIG in the germline V gene (reference sequence). The CDR3 DNA reads TGTGCCTGGAGTGGGGGCCAGGGGGGCCCTTATAGCAATCAGCCCCAGCATTTT. This gives the protein CAWSGGQGGPYSNQPQHF.